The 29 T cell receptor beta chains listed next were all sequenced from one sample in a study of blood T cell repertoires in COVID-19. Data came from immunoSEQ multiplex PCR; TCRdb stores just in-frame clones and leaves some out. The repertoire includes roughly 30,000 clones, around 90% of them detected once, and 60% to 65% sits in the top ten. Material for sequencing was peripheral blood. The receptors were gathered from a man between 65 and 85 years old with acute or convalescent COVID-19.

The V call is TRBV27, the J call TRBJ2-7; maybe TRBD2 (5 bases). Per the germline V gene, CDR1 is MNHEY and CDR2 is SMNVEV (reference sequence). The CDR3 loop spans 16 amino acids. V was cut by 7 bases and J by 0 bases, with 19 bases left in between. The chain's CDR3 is CASTPTTDSLSYEQYF. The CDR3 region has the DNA TGTGCCAGCACCCCGACGACGGACTCTCTCTCCTACGAGCAGTACTTC.

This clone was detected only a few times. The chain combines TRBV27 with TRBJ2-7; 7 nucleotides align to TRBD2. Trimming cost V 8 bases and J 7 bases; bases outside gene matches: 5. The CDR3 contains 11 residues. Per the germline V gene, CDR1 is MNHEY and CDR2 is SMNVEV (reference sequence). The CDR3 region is CASGEGVEQYF. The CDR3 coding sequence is TGTGCCAGCGGGGAGGGAGTGGAGCAGTACTTC.

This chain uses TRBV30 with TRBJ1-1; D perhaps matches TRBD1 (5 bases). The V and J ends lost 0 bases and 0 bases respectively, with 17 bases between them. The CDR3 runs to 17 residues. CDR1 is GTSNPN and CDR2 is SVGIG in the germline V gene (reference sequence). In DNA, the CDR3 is TGTGCCTGGAGTGTAACGGCCAGGGTGGTACTGAACACTGAAGCTTTCTTT. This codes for CAWSVTARVVLNTEAFF. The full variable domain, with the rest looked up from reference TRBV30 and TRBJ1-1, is SQTIHQWPATLVQPVGSPLSLECTVEGTSNPNLYWYRQAAGRGLQLLFYSVGIGQISSEVPQNLSASRPQDRQFILSSKKLLLSDSGFYLCAWSVTARVVLNTEAFFGQGTRLTVV.

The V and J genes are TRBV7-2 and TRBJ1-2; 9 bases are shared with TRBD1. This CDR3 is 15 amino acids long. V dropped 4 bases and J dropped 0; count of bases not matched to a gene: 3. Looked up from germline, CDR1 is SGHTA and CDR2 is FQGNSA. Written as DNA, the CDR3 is TGTGCCAGCAGCTCCGGGACAGGGTCTAACTATGGCTACACCTTC. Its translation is CASSSGTGSNYGYTF.

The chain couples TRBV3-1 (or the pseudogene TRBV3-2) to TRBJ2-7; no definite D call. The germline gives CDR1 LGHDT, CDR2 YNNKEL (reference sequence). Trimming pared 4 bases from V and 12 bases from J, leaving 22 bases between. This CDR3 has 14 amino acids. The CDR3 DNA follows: TGTGCCAGCAGCCCACATCAGCAGCGCGCAAGGTTGTACTTC. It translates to CASSPHQQRARLYF.

Here the CDR3 DNA reads TGTGCCAGTAGTATCTCAGGGGGCCGCGAAAAACTGTTTTTT. The encoded protein is CASSISGGREKLFF. This chain links TRBV19 with TRBJ1-4, with 8 positions matching TRBD1. The CDR3 is made up of 14 amino acids. Germline-derived CDR1 and CDR2 are LNHDA and SQIVND (reference sequence). V dropped 3 bases and J dropped 8; count of bases not matched to a gene: 5. Full variable domain (outside the CDR3, taken from reference TRBV19 and TRBJ1-4): DGGITQSPKYLFRKEGQNVTLSCEQNLNHDAMYWYRQDPGQGLRLIYYSQIVNDFQKGDIAEGYSVSREKKESFPLTVTSAQKNPTAFYLCASSISGGREKLFFGSGTQLSVL.

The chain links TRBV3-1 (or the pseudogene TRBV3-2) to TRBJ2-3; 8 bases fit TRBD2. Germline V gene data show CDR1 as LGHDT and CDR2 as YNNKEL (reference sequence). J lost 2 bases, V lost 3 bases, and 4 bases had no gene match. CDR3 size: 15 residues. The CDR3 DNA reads TGTGCCAGCAGCCAGACGGGGGGGGTCACAGATACGCAGTATTTT. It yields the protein CASSQTGGVTDTQYF.

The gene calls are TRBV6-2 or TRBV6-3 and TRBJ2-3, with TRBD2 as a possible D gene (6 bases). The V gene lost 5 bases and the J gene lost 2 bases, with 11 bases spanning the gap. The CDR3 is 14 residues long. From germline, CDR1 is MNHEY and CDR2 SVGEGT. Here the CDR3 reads CASSRRDDTDTQYF. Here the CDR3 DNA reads TGTGCCAGCAGTCGGCGGGACGACACAGATACGCAGTATTTT.

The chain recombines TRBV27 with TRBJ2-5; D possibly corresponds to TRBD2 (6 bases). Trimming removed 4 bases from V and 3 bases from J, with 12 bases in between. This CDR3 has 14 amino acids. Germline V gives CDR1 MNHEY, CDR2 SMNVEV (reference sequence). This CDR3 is CASSSKRGEETQYF. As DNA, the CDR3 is TGTGCCAGCAGTTCAAAGCGCGGGGAAGAGACCCAGTACTTC.

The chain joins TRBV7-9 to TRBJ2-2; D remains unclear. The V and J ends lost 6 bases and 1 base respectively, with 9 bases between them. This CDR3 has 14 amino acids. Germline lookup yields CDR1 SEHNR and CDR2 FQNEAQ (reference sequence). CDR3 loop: CASSYYWNTGELFF. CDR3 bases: TGTGCCAGCAGTTACTACTGGAACACCGGGGAGCTGTTTTTT.

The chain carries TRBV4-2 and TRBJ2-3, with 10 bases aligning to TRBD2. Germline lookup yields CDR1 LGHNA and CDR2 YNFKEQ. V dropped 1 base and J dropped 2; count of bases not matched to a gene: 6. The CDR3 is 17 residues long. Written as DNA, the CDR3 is TGTGCCAGCAGCCAAGTTCTGCTAGCGGGAGACACAGATACGCAGTATTTT. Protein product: CASSQVLLAGDTDTQYF.

CDR3 region: CASSIGSSEWTEAFF. CDR3 sequence (DNA): TGTGCCAGTAGTATAGGATCCTCTGAGTGGACTGAAGCTTTCTTT. The chain uses TRBV19 and TRBJ1-1, with D unclear. Germline V CDR1 and CDR2: LNHDA, SQIVND (reference sequence). Trimming took 1 base from V and 5 from J, leaving 14 bases between them. The CDR3 covers 15 residues. The full variable domain, with the rest looked up from reference TRBV19 and TRBJ1-1, is DGGITQSPKYLFRKEGQNVTLSCEQNLNHDAMYWYRQDPGQGLRLIYYSQIVNDFQKGDIAEGYSVSREKKESFPLTVTSAQKNPTAFYLCASSIGSSEWTEAFFGQGTRLTVV.

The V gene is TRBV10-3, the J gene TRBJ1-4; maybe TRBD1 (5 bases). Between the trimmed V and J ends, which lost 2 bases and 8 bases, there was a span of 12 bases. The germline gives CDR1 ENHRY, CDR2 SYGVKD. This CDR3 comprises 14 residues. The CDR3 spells CAISERGTREKLFF. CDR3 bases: TGTGCCATCAGTGAGAGGGGCACCCGAGAAAAACTGTTTTTT.

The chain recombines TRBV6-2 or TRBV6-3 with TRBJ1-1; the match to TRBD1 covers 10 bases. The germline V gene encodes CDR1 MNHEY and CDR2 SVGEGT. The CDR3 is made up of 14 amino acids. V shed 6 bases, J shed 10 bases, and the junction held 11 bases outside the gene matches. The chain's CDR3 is CASSPGQGLEGAFF. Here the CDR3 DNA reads TGTGCCAGCAGCCCGGGACAGGGGCTTGAAGGAGCTTTCTTT.

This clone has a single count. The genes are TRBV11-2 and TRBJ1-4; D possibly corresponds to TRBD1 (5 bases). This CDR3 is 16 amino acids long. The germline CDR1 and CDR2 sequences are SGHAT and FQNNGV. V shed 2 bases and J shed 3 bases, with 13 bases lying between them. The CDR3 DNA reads TGTGCCAGCAGCTTACGGGGGGGAGGGCCTAATGAAAAACTGTTTTTT. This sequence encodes CASSLRGGGPNEKLFF.

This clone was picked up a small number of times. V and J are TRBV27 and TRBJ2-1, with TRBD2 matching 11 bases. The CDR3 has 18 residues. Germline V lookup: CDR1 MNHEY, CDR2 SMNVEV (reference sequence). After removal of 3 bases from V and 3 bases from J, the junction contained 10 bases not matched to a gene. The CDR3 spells CASSLRASGGPNYNEQFF. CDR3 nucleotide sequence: TGTGCCAGCAGTTTGAGGGCTAGCGGGGGGCCGAACTACAATGAGCAGTTCTTC.

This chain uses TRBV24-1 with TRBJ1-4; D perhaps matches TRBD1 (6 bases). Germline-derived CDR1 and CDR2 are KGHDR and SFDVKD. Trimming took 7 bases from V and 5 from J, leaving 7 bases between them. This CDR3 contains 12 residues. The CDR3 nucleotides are TGTGCCACCAGGGACAGCAATGAAAAACTGTTTTTT. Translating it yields CATRDSNEKLFF.

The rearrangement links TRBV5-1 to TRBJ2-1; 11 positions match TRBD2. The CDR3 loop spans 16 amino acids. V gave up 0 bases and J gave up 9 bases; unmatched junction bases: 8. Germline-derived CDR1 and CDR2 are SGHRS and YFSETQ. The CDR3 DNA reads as TGCGCCAGCAGCTTGGTAGCGGGAGGGCCTGGGGGTGAGCAGTTCTTC. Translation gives CASSLVAGGPGGEQFF.

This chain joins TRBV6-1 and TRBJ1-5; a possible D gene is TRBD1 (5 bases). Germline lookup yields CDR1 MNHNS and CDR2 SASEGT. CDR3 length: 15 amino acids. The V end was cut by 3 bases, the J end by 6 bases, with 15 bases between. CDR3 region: CASSDHLPGGQPQHF. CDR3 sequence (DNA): TGTGCCAGCAGTGATCATCTTCCGGGGGGTCAGCCCCAGCATTTT.

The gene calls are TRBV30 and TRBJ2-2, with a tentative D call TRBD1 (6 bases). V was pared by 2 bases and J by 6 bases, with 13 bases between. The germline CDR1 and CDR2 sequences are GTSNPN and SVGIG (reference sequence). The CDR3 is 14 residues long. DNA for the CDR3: TGTGCCTGGAGTAATCTCAGGGGCGCCGGGGAGCTGTTTTTT. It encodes CAWSNLRGAGELFF.

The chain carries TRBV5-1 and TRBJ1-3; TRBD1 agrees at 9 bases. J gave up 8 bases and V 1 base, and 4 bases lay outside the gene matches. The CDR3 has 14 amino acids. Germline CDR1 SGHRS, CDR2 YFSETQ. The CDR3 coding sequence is TGCGCCAGCAGCTTGACAGGGGGCAGTTACACCATATATTTT. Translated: CASSLTGGSYTIYF.

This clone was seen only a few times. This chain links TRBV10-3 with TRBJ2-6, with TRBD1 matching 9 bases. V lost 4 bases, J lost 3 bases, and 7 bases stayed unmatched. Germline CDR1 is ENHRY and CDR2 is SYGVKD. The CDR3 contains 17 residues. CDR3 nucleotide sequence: TGTGCCATCAGTGTTGGGGGACAGGGATTTGGGGCCAACGTCCTGACTTTC. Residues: CAISVGGQGFGANVLTF.

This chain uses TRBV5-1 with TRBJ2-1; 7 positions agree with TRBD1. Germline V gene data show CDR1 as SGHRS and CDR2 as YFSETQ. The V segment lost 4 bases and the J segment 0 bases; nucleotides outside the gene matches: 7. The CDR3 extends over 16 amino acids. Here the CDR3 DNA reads TGCGCCAGCAGCGATAGGGGACAGAGCTCCTACAATGAGCAGTTCTTC. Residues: CASSDRGQSSYNEQFF.

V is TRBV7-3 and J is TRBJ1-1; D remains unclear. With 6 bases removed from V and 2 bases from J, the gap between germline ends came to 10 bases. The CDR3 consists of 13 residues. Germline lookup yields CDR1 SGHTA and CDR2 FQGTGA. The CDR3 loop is CASSLDTNTEAFF. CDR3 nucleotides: TGTGCCAGCAGTCTCGACACAAACACTGAAGCTTTCTTT. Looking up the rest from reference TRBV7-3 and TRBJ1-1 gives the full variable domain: GAGVSQTPSNKVTEKGKYVELRCDPISGHTALYWYRQSLGQGPEFLIYFQGTGAADDSGLPNDRFFAVRPEGSVSTLKIQRTERGDSAVYLCASSLDTNTEAFFGQGTRLTVV.

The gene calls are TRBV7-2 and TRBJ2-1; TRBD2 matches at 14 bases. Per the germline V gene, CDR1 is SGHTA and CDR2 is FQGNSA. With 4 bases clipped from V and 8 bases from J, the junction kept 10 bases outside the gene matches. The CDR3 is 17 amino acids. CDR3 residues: CASSSPRGTSGSHEQFF. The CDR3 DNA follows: TGTGCCAGCAGCTCCCCGAGAGGGACTAGCGGGAGTCATGAGCAGTTCTTC.

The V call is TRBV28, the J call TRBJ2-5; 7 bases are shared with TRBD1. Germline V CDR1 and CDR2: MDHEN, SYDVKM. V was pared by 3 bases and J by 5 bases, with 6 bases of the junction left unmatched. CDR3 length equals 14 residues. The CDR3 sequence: CASSFGDSRETQYF. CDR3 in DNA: TGTGCCAGCAGTTTCGGGGACAGCCGGGAGACCCAGTACTTC.

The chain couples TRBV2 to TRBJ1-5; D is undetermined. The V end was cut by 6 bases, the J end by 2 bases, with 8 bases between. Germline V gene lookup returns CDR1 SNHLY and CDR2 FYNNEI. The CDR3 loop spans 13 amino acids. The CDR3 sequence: CASRNEGNQPQHF. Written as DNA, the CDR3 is TGTGCCAGCAGGAATGAGGGCAATCAGCCCCAGCATTTT.

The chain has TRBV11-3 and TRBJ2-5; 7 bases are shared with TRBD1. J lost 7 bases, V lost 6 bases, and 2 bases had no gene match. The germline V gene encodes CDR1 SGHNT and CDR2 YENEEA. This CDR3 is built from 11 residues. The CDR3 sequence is CASSSGGTQYF. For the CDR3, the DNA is TGTGCCAGCAGTTCAGGGGGGACCCAGTACTTC.

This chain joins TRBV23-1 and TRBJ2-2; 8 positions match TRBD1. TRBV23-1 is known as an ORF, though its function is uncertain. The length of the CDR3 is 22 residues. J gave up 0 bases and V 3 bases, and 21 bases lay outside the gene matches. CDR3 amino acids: CASSHNLQFRDRITSNTGELFF. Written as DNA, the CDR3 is TGCGCCAGCAGTCACAACCTTCAGTTCCGGGACAGGATAACTTCGAACACCGGGGAGCTGTTTTTT.